Listed below are T cell receptor beta chains from one sample, sequenced in a study of shared clonotypes between healthy human individuals. TCRdb's copy holds only in-frame clones and misses some; the assay was immunoSEQ multiplex PCR. The profile shows over a million clones, more than 75% of them singletons. Specimen: memory CD4+ T cells from PBMCs. These receptors were collected from a man aged 18 to 29 in good health. Some clones in this sample may be carry-over from other donors' samples. Each CDR3 is given with its conserved first and last residue. The D gene is left open where the match is weak. Some rows have no size entry. The others give once, few or many, or a class for an expanded clone.

clone_size,v_call,j_call,d_call,cdr3_aa,cdr3_nt
few,TRBV27,TRBJ2-5,TRBD2,CASSFSAGGLETQYF,TGTGCCAGCAGTTTTTCTGCGGGGGGTCTCGAGACCCAGTACTTC
NA,TRBV5-1,TRBJ2-2,TRBD2,CASSLLVGGPSGTGELFF,TGCGCCAGCAGCTTGTTGGTGGGAGGGCCCTCGGGGACCGGGGAGCTGTTTTTT
NA,TRBV28,TRBJ1-5,NA,CASSPRDGARQPQHF,TGTGCCAGCAGTCCCAGGGACGGTGCGCGGCAGCCCCAGCATTTT
few,TRBV20-1,TRBJ1-1,TRBD1,CSAQGDTEAFF,TGCAGTGCTCAGGGGGACACTGAAGCTTTCTTT
NA,TRBV9,TRBJ1-1,NA,CASSPHDTEAFF,TGTGCCAGCAGCCCTCACGACACTGAAGCTTTCTTT
NA,TRBV5-4,TRBJ2-3,NA,CASSRRAEDTQYF,TGTGCCAGCAGCCGGAGGGCGGAAGATACGCAGTATTTT
NA,TRBV28,TRBJ2-1,NA,CASNQQNDLRGNEQFF,TGTGCCAGCAATCAACAAAACGACTTAAGGGGCAATGAGCAGTTCTTC
NA,TRBV7-7,TRBJ2-1,TRBD2,CASSLSSGRGYAEQFF,TGTGCCAGCAGCTTATCTAGCGGGAGGGGCTACGCTGAGCAGTTCTTC
NA,TRBV2,TRBJ2-2,TRBD2,CASAPTSEKNTGELFF,TGTGCCAGCGCCCCGACTAGCGAAAAGAACACCGGGGAGCTGTTTTTT
NA,TRBV5-1,TRBJ2-3,NA,CASSLLAQGNTDTQYF,TGCGCCAGCAGCTTGCTCGCGCAGGGGAACACAGATACGCAGTATTTT